Each of the 17 T cell receptor beta chains below was sequenced from the same sample in a study of control samples from healthy donors and cancer patients. Repertoires were generated with immunoSEQ multiplex PCR, while TCRdb's copy carries only in-frame clones and drops some. Of about 160,000 clones detected, approximately 90% appear once; the ten largest clones hold around 12%. Sequences were obtained from blood. The origin of the receptors is a man between 25 and 39 years old in good health.

In its sample, this clone was seen once. V and J are TRBV25-1 and TRBJ1-2; possible D gene TRBD1, 5 bases. V lost 0 bases to trimming and J lost 7 bases, with 18 bases between them. This CDR3 comprises 16 residues. The germline gives CDR1 MGHDK, CDR2 SYGVNS. As DNA, the CDR3 is TGTGCCAGCAGTGAATATAACTATGGGGGAATCGCTGGCTACACCTTC. Translating it yields CASSEYNYGGIAGYTF.

This clone was detected only a few times. Other DNA sequences in this specimen translate into the identical CDR3. The rearrangement uses TRBV3-1 (or the pseudogene TRBV3-2) and TRBJ1-2; D is undetermined. V shed 2 bases and J shed 0 bases, with 7 bases lying between them. This CDR3 is 14 amino acids long. Per the germline V gene, CDR1 is LGHDT and CDR2 is YNNKEL (reference sequence). CDR3 nucleotide sequence: TGTGCCAGCAGCCAAAGGGAAGCTAACTATGGCTACACCTTC. Protein product: CASSQREANYGYTF.

The CDR3 DNA sequence: TGTGCCAGCTCACCGGGCCTTTTAACAGGGAGGCGTGAAAAACTGTTTTTT. Protein: CASSPGLLTGRREKLFF. The chain couples TRBV18 to TRBJ1-4, with D possibly matching TRBD1 (6 bases). Germline CDR1 is KGHSH and CDR2 is LQKENI. This CDR3 spans 17 amino acids. Trimming took off 3 bases at V and 7 bases at J, with 21 bases between the two ends.

This chain joins TRBV7-8 and TRBJ2-3; D unresolved. V lost 1 base to trimming and J lost 6 bases, with 11 bases between them. Germline assignment: CDR1 SGHVS and CDR2 FQNEAQ. This CDR3 contains 14 residues. In DNA form, the CDR3 reads TGTGCCAGCAGCTTAGTCCAAAAGGATGATACGCAGTATTTT. It translates to CASSLVQKDDTQYF.

The V gene is TRBV2, the J gene TRBJ2-7; TRBD1 agrees at 7 bases. The J segment lost 3 bases and the V segment lost 6 bases, leaving 8 bases of the junction unmatched. The length of the CDR3 is 14 residues. In germline, CDR1 is SNHLY, CDR2 FYNNEI. CDR3 protein: CASSETGLLYEQYF. Written as DNA, the CDR3 is TGTGCCAGCAGCGAGACAGGGCTCCTCTACGAGCAGTACTTC.

V usage is TRBV5-1 and J usage is TRBJ1-6, with D unclear. The CDR3 extends over 13 amino acids. Germline values: CDR1 SGHRS, CDR2 YFSETQ. Trimming took off 5 bases at V and 4 bases at J, with 7 bases between the two ends. DNA for the CDR3: TGCGCCAGCAGTGAACAGTATAATTCACCCCTCCACTTT. Translating it yields CASSEQYNSPLHF. The whole variable domain, filled in from reference TRBV5-1 and TRBJ1-6, reads KAGVTQTPRYLIKTRGQQVTLSCSPISGHRSVSWYQQTPGQGLQFLFEYFSETQRNKGNFPGRFSGRQFSNSRSEMNVSTLELGDSALYLCASSEQYNSPLHFGNGTRLTVT.

By sample fraction, this clone is medium-sized. This rearrangement joins TRBV5-4 to TRBJ2-2; D could derive from TRBD1 or TRBD2 (5 bases each). The V gene's germline CDR1 is SGHNT and CDR2 YYREEE (reference sequence). V was clipped by 4 bases and J by 6 bases, with 19 bases between them. The CDR3 has 16 residues. In nucleotides, the CDR3 is TGTGCCAGCAGCCCGGGAAGCGGTGGGGGAGCCGGGGAGCTGTTTTTT. Its translation is CASSPGSGGGAGELFF.

This chain connects TRBV7-3 to TRBJ2-7, with unresolved D. This CDR3 comprises 13 residues. The germline V and J ends were trimmed by 5 bases and 1 base, with 9 bases remaining between them. Germline V lookup: CDR1 SGHTA, CDR2 FQGTGA. In nucleotides, the CDR3 is TGTGCCAGCAGCGCGGCTACTTCCTACGAGCAGTACTTC. It specifies CASSAATSYEQYF.

The chain combines TRBV6-2 or TRBV6-3 with TRBJ2-7; TRBD2 matches 14 bases. The germline V gene has CDR1 MNHEY and CDR2 SVGEGT. The trim removed 0 bases at V and 4 bases at J, leaving 17 bases unmatched. This CDR3 is 21 amino acids long. CDR3 loop: CASSYSRTSGRTPLVSYEQYF. CDR3 DNA: TGTGCCAGCAGTTACTCCAGGACTAGCGGGAGGACCCCCCTCGTATCGTACGAGCAGTACTTC.

This clone appeared a single time. The limits of the CDR3 on the DNA are not certain, so only TCRdb's listed CDR3 is given. The CDR3: CASSSSTGVPLGEQYF. The chain recombines TRBV28 with TRBJ2-7; no check of the table's D call, TRBD1, against the DNA was made. Germline CDR1 is MDHEN and CDR2 is SYDVKM. From its first to its last residue, the CDR3 has 16 amino acids.

V usage is TRBV28 and J usage is TRBJ1-3, with D possibly TRBD1 on 6 matching bases. CDR1 MDHEN and CDR2 SYDVKM come from the germline V gene. The CDR3 has 17 residues. The V end was cut by 2 bases, the J end by 2 bases, with 16 bases between. The CDR3 is CASSLGGTIVTGNTIYF. CDR3 DNA: TGTGCCAGCAGTTTAGGGGGGACAATAGTCACTGGAAACACCATATATTTT.

The J gene is TRBJ1-6, the V gene TRBV6-5; D gene uncertain. The CDR3 loop spans 15 amino acids. Germline V lookup: CDR1 MNHEY, CDR2 SVGAGI. With 2 bases removed from V and 8 bases from J, the gap between germline ends came to 13 bases. The CDR3 spells CASSYNRRTHSPLHF. CDR3 nucleotides: TGTGCCAGCAGTTACAATCGGCGGACTCATTCACCCCTCCACTTT.

The CDR3 region has the DNA TGTGCCAGCAAAGAGGAGGGGAGCATGAACACTGAAGCTTTCTTT. Residues: CASKEEGSMNTEAFF. The chain joins TRBV27 to TRBJ1-1; a weak D match, TRBD1 (5 bases). V was clipped by 7 bases and J by 0 bases, with 15 bases between them. There are 15 residues in the CDR3. The germline CDR1 and CDR2 sequences are MNHEY and SMNVEV (reference sequence).

As regards this clone: Other DNA sequences in this sample translate to the same CDR3. The chain uses TRBV6-1 and TRBJ1-1; D unclear. The CDR3 extends over 13 amino acids. V was clipped by 3 bases and J by 1 base, with 6 bases between them. Germline CDR1 reads MNHNS; CDR2 reads SASEGT. CDR3 nucleotides: TGTGCCAGCAGTGAGACGGGGAACACTGAAGCTTTCTTT. Translated: CASSETGNTEAFF.

The chain links TRBV4-1 to TRBJ2-7; D is possibly TRBD2 (6 bases). The germline V gene encodes CDR1 MGHRA and CDR2 YSYEKL. V was trimmed by 4 bases and J by 6 bases, leaving 19 bases between them. This CDR3 has 15 amino acids. CDR3: CASSRTMSMEGEQYF. The CDR3 DNA follows: TGCGCCAGCAGCCGGACTATGAGTATGGAAGGCGAGCAGTACTTC.

The V and J genes are TRBV5-1 and TRBJ1-5; D gene ambiguous. V was trimmed by 7 bases and J by 2 bases, leaving 16 bases between them. The CDR3 consists of 15 residues. Germline V gene sequence: CDR1 SGHRS, CDR2 YFSETQ. The DNA of the CDR3 is TGCGCCAGCCGAGCTGGAGTATCTGGCAATCAGCCCCAGCATTTT. Amino acid sequence: CASRAGVSGNQPQHF.

The chain has TRBV13 and TRBJ2-2; D is ambiguous. V lost 4 bases and J 7 bases, leaving 13 bases between the germline ends. The CDR3 is 14 amino acids. Germline CDR1 reads PRHDT; CDR2 reads FYEKMQ (reference sequence). CDR3 sequence reads: CASSSGTLSGELFF. The DNA for the CDR3 is TGTGCCAGCAGCTCTGGCACTCTCAGCGGGGAGCTGTTTTTT. Drawing the rest from reference TRBV13 and TRBJ2-2, the complete variable domain is AAGVIQSPRHLIKEKRETATLKCYPIPRHDTVYWYQQGPGQDPQFLISFYEKMQSDKGSIPDRFSAQQFSDYHSELNMSSLELGDSALYFCASSSGTLSGELFFGEGSRLTVL.